Below, 30 T cell receptor beta chains from the same sample are listed, as sequenced in a study of T cell clonotyping in hematopoietic cell transplantation. The sample's time point: recipient sample about 28 days before transplant, after cytoreduction. The table came from immunoSEQ multiplex PCR; TCRdb's copy has only in-frame clones and leaves some out. The sample records approximately 7,400 clones, more than 75% being singletons. The starting material was peripheral blood mononuclear cells, obtained before stem cell transplant. The source is a man in his 60s with acute myeloid leukemia. Some clones in this sample may be carry-over from other donors' samples.

This clone was seen only once. The rearrangement joins TRBV7-3 to TRBJ1-5; the D gene is possibly TRBD1 (6 bases). V lost 5 bases and J lost 3, with 8 bases in between. Per germline, CDR1 SGHTA and CDR2 FQGTGA. The CDR3 is 13 residues long. CDR3 in DNA: TGTGCCAGCAGCCCAGGGGCCAATCAGCCCCAGCATTTT. This encodes CASSPGANQPQHF.

This CDR3 is CASSEPGQGSNQPQHF. The CDR3 DNA is TGTGCCAGCAGTGAGCCGGGACAGGGTAGCAATCAGCCCCAGCATTTT. The rearrangement joins TRBV28 to TRBJ1-5; TRBD1 aligns across 9 bases. The CDR3 length is 16 residues. J lost 0 bases, V lost 5 bases, and 5 bases had no gene match. The germline V gene has CDR1 MDHEN and CDR2 SYDVKM.

V is TRBV27 and J is TRBJ2-7; 9 bases are shared with TRBD1. The ends lost 5 bases at V and 4 bases at J; junction bases unmatched: 3. Germline V lookup: CDR1 MNHEY, CDR2 SMNVEV (reference sequence). The CDR3 consists of 13 residues. The CDR3 reads CASSPGTGYEQYF. CDR3 sequence (DNA): TGTGCCAGCAGTCCGGGGACAGGGTACGAGCAGTACTTC.

The chain uses TRBV5-1 and TRBJ1-1; no clear D gene. Germline V gene sequence: CDR1 SGHRS, CDR2 YFSETQ. The CDR3 totals 15 residues. V was pared by 4 bases and J by 0 bases, with 13 bases between. CDR3 coding DNA: TGCGCCAGCAGCCTCTCCCTTTACATGAACACTGAAGCTTTCTTT. This encodes CASSLSLYMNTEAFF. Full variable domain (outside the CDR3, taken from reference TRBV5-1 and TRBJ1-1): KAGVTQTPRYLIKTRGQQVTLSCSPISGHRSVSWYQQTPGQGLQFLFEYFSETQRNKGNFPGRFSGRQFSNSRSEMNVSTLELGDSALYLCASSLSLYMNTEAFFGQGTRLTVV.

CDR3 DNA sequence: TGTGCACTCGAAGGGTATGGCTACACCTTC. Translated: CALEGYGYTF. The rearrangement links TRBV30 to TRBJ1-2; D remains unclear. The CDR3 sequence is 10 residues long. In germline, CDR1 is GTSNPN, CDR2 SVGIG (reference sequence). Supplemented by reference TRBV30 and TRBJ1-2, the full variable domain reads SQTIHQWPATLVQPVGSPLSLECTVEGTSNPNLYWYRQAAGRGLQLLFYSVGIGQISSEVPQNLSASRPQDRQFILSSKKLLLSDSGFYLCALEGYGYTFGSGTRLTVV.

The sample holds one count of this clone. The V gene is TRBV4-1, the J gene TRBJ1-1; 12 nucleotides align to TRBD1. V gave up 1 base and J gave up 4 bases; unmatched junction bases: 7. This CDR3 has 17 residues. Per the germline V gene, CDR1 is MGHRA and CDR2 is YSYEKL. CDR3 sequence reads: CASSQVGGTGGLTEAFF. The CDR3, as DNA: TGCGCCAGCAGCCAAGTAGGGGGGACAGGGGGCCTCACTGAAGCTTTCTTT.

V gene TRBV2 combines with J gene TRBJ2-6, with 12 bases fitting TRBD2. There are 18 residues in the CDR3. V gave up 6 bases and J gave up 0 bases; unmatched junction bases: 6. Germline lookup yields CDR1 SNHLY and CDR2 FYNNEI. The CDR3 region is CASRQTSGGTSGANVLTF. As DNA, the CDR3 is TGTGCCAGCAGACAGACTAGCGGGGGTACCTCTGGGGCCAACGTCCTGACTTTC.

The gene calls are TRBV5-4 and TRBJ2-7; 9 bases are a match to TRBD1. Germline V gene sequence: CDR1 SGHNT, CDR2 YYREEE (reference sequence). The V and J ends lost 4 bases and 1 base, in that order; junction bases with no gene match: 6. This CDR3 has 15 amino acids. The CDR3 reads CASSPGTGKSYEQYF. As DNA, the CDR3 is TGTGCCAGCAGCCCAGGGACAGGGAAATCCTACGAGCAGTACTTC.

A single count supports this clone. V and J are TRBV6-6 and TRBJ2-1, with TRBD2 as a possible D gene (5 bases). The V gene lost 3 bases and the J gene lost 6 bases, with 12 bases spanning the gap. Germline-derived CDR1 and CDR2 are MNHNY and SVGAGI (reference sequence). The CDR3 is 14 residues long. CDR3: CASSYALDFNEQFF. CDR3 DNA: TGTGCCAGCAGTTATGCTTTGGACTTCAATGAGCAGTTCTTC.

The gene calls are TRBV29-1 and TRBJ1-2; the match to TRBD1 covers 8 bases. The CDR3 runs to 14 residues. The V gene end was trimmed by 4 bases and the J gene end by 1 base; junction bases not matched to a gene: 5. In germline, CDR1 is SQVTM, CDR2 ANQGSEA. The CDR3 protein is CSVGTGKNNYGYTF. As DNA, the CDR3 is TGCAGCGTTGGGACAGGGAAGAATAACTATGGCTACACCTTC.

The chain combines TRBV5-4 with TRBJ1-2; 7 nucleotides match TRBD1. The CDR3 sequence is 15 residues long. V lost 4 bases to trimming and J lost 4 bases; unmatched junction nucleotides: 10. Germline V lookup: CDR1 SGHNT, CDR2 YYREEE (reference sequence). This CDR3 reads CASSRYTGEGYGYTF. CDR3 DNA: TGTGCCAGCAGCCGATATACAGGGGAGGGCTATGGCTACACCTTC.

CDR3 residues: CASRPFTGNIQYF. CDR3 sequence (DNA): TGTGCCAGCAGACCCTTCACAGGAAACATTCAGTACTTC. The J gene is TRBJ2-4, the V gene TRBV27; possibly TRBD1 for D (5 bases). Per the germline V gene, CDR1 is MNHEY and CDR2 is SMNVEV (reference sequence). The V end was cut by 6 bases, the J end by 6 bases, with 12 bases between. The CDR3 length is 13 residues.

The CDR3 here is CASSFDREGDNSPLHF. DNA of the CDR3: TGTGCCAGCAGCTTTGACAGGGAGGGAGATAATTCACCCCTCCACTTT. The chain joins TRBV7-9 to TRBJ1-6; 7 nucleotides line up with TRBD1. This CDR3 is 16 amino acids long. Germline CDR1 SEHNR, CDR2 FQNEAQ (reference sequence). The V segment lost 3 bases and the J segment 5 bases; nucleotides outside the gene matches: 7.

This clone was seen only once. The chain recombines TRBV29-1 with TRBJ2-3; TRBD2 aligns across 10 bases. The V segment lost 5 bases and the J segment 2 bases; nucleotides outside the gene matches: 7. Germline assignment: CDR1 SQVTM and CDR2 ANQGSEA. The CDR3 is made up of 15 amino acids. The CDR3 DNA reads as TGCAGCGTTCGTTTAGCGGGAGGATCCACAGATACGCAGTATTTT. Protein: CSVRLAGGSTDTQYF.

The genes are TRBV27 and TRBJ2-3; 9 bases fit TRBD2. CDR3 length equals 16 residues. V lost 3 bases to trimming and J lost 0 bases; unmatched junction nucleotides: 4. Germline V gene sequence: CDR1 MNHEY, CDR2 SMNVEV (reference sequence). The CDR3 DNA sequence: TGTGCCAGCAGTTTTGCGGGAGGGCGTAGCACAGATACGCAGTATTTT. This gives the protein CASSFAGGRSTDTQYF.

V is TRBV11-1 and J is TRBJ2-5, with 7 nucleotides matching TRBD2. With V trimmed by 4 bases and J by 1 base, 6 bases remained unmatched. The CDR3 spans 15 residues. Germline V gene data show CDR1 as SGHAT and CDR2 as FQDESV (reference sequence). CDR3 in amino acids: CASSSPGRIQETQYF. The DNA of the CDR3 is TGTGCCAGCAGCTCCCCCGGGAGGATCCAAGAGACCCAGTACTTC.

The chain has TRBV11-3 and TRBJ2-3; no firm D call. Between the trimmed V and J ends, which lost 5 bases and 2 bases, there was a span of 14 bases. The CDR3 contains 15 residues. The germline CDR1 and CDR2 sequences are SGHNT and YENEEA. This CDR3 is CASSPRSGDTDTQYF. CDR3 bases: TGTGCCAGCAGCCCCCGTTCCGGAGACACAGATACGCAGTATTTT. Filled out from reference TRBV11-3 and TRBJ2-3, the complete variable domain reads EAGVVQSPRYKIIEKKQPVAFWCNPISGHNTLYWYLQNLGQGPELLIRYENEEAVDDSQLPKDRFSAERLKGVDSTLKIQPAELGDSAVYLCASSPRSGDTDTQYFGPGTRLTVL.

The rearrangement links TRBV13 to TRBJ2-3; D call uncertain. This CDR3 has 14 amino acids. CDR1 is PRHDT and CDR2 is FYEKMQ in the germline V gene (reference sequence). V was cut by 1 base and J by 4 bases, with 9 bases left in between. Here the CDR3 DNA reads TGTGCCAGCAGCTTAGTCCGGTCTCCAGATACGCAGTATTTT. Translating it yields CASSLVRSPDTQYF.

This sequence joins TRBV28 and TRBJ2-5; D possibly uses TRBD1 or TRBD2 (6 bases each). Trimming removed 6 bases from V and 0 bases from J, with 17 bases in between. The CDR3 spans 16 residues. CDR1 and CDR2 from the germline V gene are MDHEN and SYDVKM. In nucleotides, the CDR3 is TGTGCCAGCAGGCGTATGGGGGGCCCGTACCAAGAGACCCAGTACTTC. Translated: CASRRMGGPYQETQYF.

The chain has TRBV27 and TRBJ1-1; possible D gene TRBD1, 5 bases. The V gene's germline CDR1 is MNHEY and CDR2 SMNVEV (reference sequence). Trimming stripped 8 bases from V and 0 bases from J, with 10 bases between. The CDR3 contains 13 residues. Written as DNA, the CDR3 is TGTGCCAGCCGGAGGGGTATGAACACTGAAGCTTTCTTT. Protein product: CASRRGMNTEAFF.

This clone occurred a few times. The rearrangement joins TRBV11-2 to TRBJ2-5; 9 bases map to TRBD2. The CDR3 length is 15 residues. Looked up from germline, CDR1 is SGHAT and CDR2 is FQNNGV. The V segment lost 5 bases and the J segment 5 bases; nucleotides outside the gene matches: 9. The CDR3 region is CASSTISGSGETQYF. The CDR3 bases are TGTGCCAGCAGCACCATTAGCGGGAGTGGTGAGACCCAGTACTTC.

This sequence joins TRBV19 and TRBJ1-5, with D hard to call. Trimming stripped 8 bases from V and 6 bases from J, with 14 bases between. Germline V gene sequence: CDR1 LNHDA, CDR2 SQIVND (reference sequence). The CDR3 has 13 residues. The CDR3 DNA is TGTGCCAGTCGAAGGCGGGAAAGTCAGCCCCAGCATTTT. Protein product: CASRRRESQPQHF.

The CDR3 bases are TGTGCCAGCAGTTACGAGGCGGGAGGCACAGATACGCAGTATTTT. It translates to CASSYEAGGTDTQYF. The gene calls are TRBV6-5 and TRBJ2-3; TRBD2 matches at 7 bases. Germline CDR1 is MNHEY and CDR2 is SVGAGI. There are 15 residues in the CDR3. V trimming: 2 bases; J trimming: 1 base; junction bases outside the gene matches: 3.

This clone was recorded a few times. A junction boundary mismatches the germline segment, possibly from a read error. The V and J genes are TRBV30 and TRBJ1-5; unclear D gene. The CDR3 extends over 13 amino acids. Germline V gene sequence: CDR1 GTSNPN, CDR2 SVGIG (reference sequence). The CDR3 DNA follows: TGTGCCTGGGGTGTAAGAAGCAATCAGCCCCAGCATTTT. Translated: CAWGVRSNQPQHF.

The chain combines TRBV6-6 with TRBJ2-7; D may correspond to TRBD1 or TRBD2 (5 bases each). Germline V gives CDR1 MNHNY, CDR2 SVGAGI (reference sequence). The CDR3 spans 14 residues. V lost 5 bases and J lost 5, with 16 bases in between. The CDR3 region is CASSLPSGANEQYF. The CDR3 DNA follows: TGTGCCAGCAGTCTCCCCTCCGGGGCAAACGAGCAGTACTTC.

CDR3 nucleotide sequence: TGTGCCAGCTACGGGCTAGAAAGGCCGAACACTGAAGCTTTCTTT. As protein: CASYGLERPNTEAFF. The V gene is TRBV6-1, the J gene TRBJ1-1; D is unclear. V dropped 8 bases and J dropped 1 base, with 17 bases sitting between them. The CDR3 loop spans 15 amino acids. Germline CDR1 is MNHNS and CDR2 is SASEGT.

The chain joins TRBV19 to TRBJ1-5, with 9 bases lining up with TRBD1. The germline V gene has CDR1 LNHDA and CDR2 SQIVND (reference sequence). This CDR3 spans 13 amino acids. J gave up 6 bases and V 6 bases, and 3 bases lay outside the gene matches. DNA for the CDR3: TGTGCCAGTAGACAGGGGGCTTCTCAGCCCCAGCATTTT. Amino acid sequence: CASRQGASQPQHF.

This clone came up once. The rearrangement joins TRBV6-1 to TRBJ2-6; TRBD2 might be the D (5 bases). Germline assignment: CDR1 MNHNS and CDR2 SASEGT. The CDR3 sequence is 16 residues long. V dropped 2 bases and J dropped 4 bases, with 12 bases sitting between them. DNA of the CDR3: TGTGCCAGCAGTGAACTCGGGGTCGGCGGGGCCAACGTCCTGACTTTC. Translated, it gives CASSELGVGGANVLTF.

The V call is TRBV25-1, the J call TRBJ1-6; D perhaps matches TRBD1 (5 bases). The V end lost 6 bases, the J end lost 3 bases, and 9 bases lay between the germline ends. Germline CDR1 MGHDK, CDR2 SYGVNS. CDR3 length: 14 residues. The CDR3 reads CASSGTLYNSPLHF. The CDR3 DNA reads TGTGCCAGCAGCGGGACCCTCTATAATTCACCCCTCCACTTT.

J is TRBJ2-3 and V is TRBV28, with unresolved D. The V end lost 2 bases, the J end lost 0 bases, and 9 bases lay between the germline ends. Germline-derived CDR1 and CDR2 are MDHEN and SYDVKM. The CDR3 contains 15 residues. For the CDR3, the DNA is TGTGCCAGCAGTTTACCCCTCGGGAGCACAGATACGCAGTATTTT. Encoded protein: CASSLPLGSTDTQYF.